This TCR beta chain was sequenced in a study of sequential checkpoint blockade in melanoma. Study-wide context: After both sequences, patients received maintenance nivolumab.

Between the trimmed V and J ends, which lost 2 bases and 0 bases, there was a span of 11 bases. The CDR3 runs to 15 residues. CDR1 and CDR2 (germline): SGHNT, YYREEE (reference sequence). Clones were sequenced by immunoSEQ multiplex PCR, and TCRdb holds only the in-frame ones, with some missing. This table holds roughly 30,000 clones, about four fifths found once. Documented treatment: randomized to nivolumab then ipilimumab (arm A) or the reverse (arm B). The receptor was derived from a human donor with melanoma. The V and J genes are TRBV5-4 and TRBJ1-1; no definite D call. The sample in question was CD8+ T cells sorted from blood (inferred from file names), obtained from a patient given nivolumab and ipilimumab in sequence. The CDR3 sequence is CASSFNGKMNTEAFF. The CDR3 coding sequence is TGTGCCAGCAGCTTTAACGGGAAAATGAACACTGAAGCTTTCTTT.